The entry that follows covers one T cell receptor beta chain sequence. Antigen specificity is unknown. The CDR3 length is 15 residues. V lost 0 bases and J lost 11; bases outside the gene matches: 5. Germline V lookup: CDR1 LGHNA, CDR2 YNFKEQ. This entry comes from a study of cytomegalovirus exposure and HLA in healthy donors. Study-wide points: One variant, a missense change in DCLRE1C, was linked in a later analysis to TCR beta V- and J-gene trimming. The authors listed 180 or so TCR beta chains as cytomegalovirus-associated.

PCR was performed using 60 Vbeta and 13 Jbeta primers. Some clones are missing from TCRdb's copy, which holds only in-frame ones; the method was immunoSEQ multiplex PCR. The data hold fewer than 200,000 clones, with approximately 78% observed a single time. Sequenced sample: PBMCs. The TCR was taken from a human donor in good health. V usage is TRBV4-2 and J usage is TRBJ1-6, with 9 bases aligning to TRBD1. The CDR3: CASSQDDRGDTPLHF. In DNA form, the CDR3 reads TGTGCCAGCAGCCAAGATGACAGGGGGGACACACCCCTCCACTTT.